This T cell receptor (beta chain) was recovered during a study of spatial heterogeneity in lung cancer. Study-wide context: There were, on average, more than 9.5 raw-read appearances for each unique TCR and UMI combination. General study findings and limits: Expanded intratumoral alpha and beta TCR counts tracked tumor mutation counts.

Documented time point: sample taken at primary tumor resection. Donors were roughly 70 untreated early-stage non-small cell lung cancer patients. From tumor, nontumor lung or frozen PBMC, whole RNA was taken unsorted for sequencing. Concerning this clonotype itself: What it binds is not known. Because the library targeted alpha chains, this beta chain is an off-target read whose size means little.

CDR3 size: 16 residues. V trimming: 3 bases; J trimming: 2 bases; junction bases outside the gene matches: 8. Germline V gives CDR1 DFQATT, CDR2 SNEGSKA (reference sequence). Single TCR cDNA molecules each had their own unique molecular identifier. A single record per CDR3 protein comes from TCRdb applying MiXCR to the 5' RACE reads. The data contain about 8,100 distinct CDR3 sequences, approximately 12% of them seen just once; the ten biggest clones take up around 10%. The sequence came from a male donor with early-stage non-small cell lung cancer. The genes are TRBV20-1 and TRBJ2-3; TRBD2 matches at 10 bases. The sample consisted of lung tumor tissue, taken at surgery. CDR3 nucleotide sequence: TGCAGTGCTAGGCGTAGGACTAGCGGCTACACAGATACGCAGTATTTT. It yields the protein CSARRRTSGYTDTQYF.